The 12 T cell receptor beta chains listed next were all sequenced from one sample in a study of T-cell reconstitution after alpha-beta-depleted transplantation in children (TCRdb year 2016). The protocol used for the library was PCR. Sequenced using an Illumina HiSeq 2500. TCR library preparation used molecular barcoding, with unique molecular identifiers applied to normalize quantification of the TCRbeta repertoire. In TCRdb, the public reads were trimmed at Q25 with fastp and aligned with MiXCR, with productive beta chains retained. Every entry covers one CDR3 protein and lists the most common genes and DNA from its rows. Here the sample has some 490,000 distinct CDR3 sequences; around 13% occur a single time. The ten largest clonotypes hold 4.5% to 6% of the sample. The input for sequencing was PBMCs from the stem cell graft donor, taken from the stem cell graft. These receptors were obtained from a human donor who donated a stem cell graft to a child with combined immunodeficiency.

This clonotype was recorded once. V gene TRBV5-5 combines with J gene TRBJ1-5; D might be TRBD1 (6 bases). Trimming removed 7 bases at V and 0 bases at J, with 14 bases between. Germline V lookup: CDR1 SGHKS, CDR2 YYEKEE (reference sequence). This CDR3 is 15 amino acids long. CDR3 coding DNA: TGTGCCAGCGGAGAGACAGGATATAGCAATCAGCCCCAGCATTTT. Translation gives CASGETGYSNQPQHF.

This clonotype has more than one count but fewer than ten. The chain employs TRBV25-1 and TRBJ1-2; 9 bases line up with TRBD1. From germline, CDR1 is MGHDK and CDR2 SYGVNS. Losses at the gene ends were 4 bases for V and 2 bases for J; bases not matched to a gene: 11. This CDR3 spans 17 amino acids. CDR3 DNA: TGTGCCAGCAGTGCATTCAACGACAGGGGGAAAAACTATGGCTACACCTTC. It specifies CASSAFNDRGKNYGYTF.

The chain carries TRBV20-1 and TRBJ2-5; 9 positions match TRBD1. CDR3 length equals 13 residues. Germline CDR1 DFQATT, CDR2 SNEGSKA (reference sequence). J lost 5 bases, V lost 6 bases, and 7 bases had no gene match. CDR3 in DNA: TGCAGTGCAACAACAGGGGGCGATGAGACCCAGTACTTC. It yields the protein CSATTGGDETQYF.

The CDR3 region has the DNA TGTGCCAGCAGTGAAGCGTCGGGGGCAGCGGGATATGGCTACACCTTC. Protein: CASSEASGAAGYGYTF. The chain combines TRBV6-1 with TRBJ1-2; D may be TRBD1 (6 bases). V lost 0 bases and J 5 bases, leaving 16 bases between the germline ends. The CDR3 has 16 amino acids. Germline V gives CDR1 MNHNS, CDR2 SASEGT.

The table lists this clonotype with many counts. The V and J genes are TRBV7-8 and TRBJ2-5; a weak D match, TRBD1 (6 bases). The CDR3 length is 13 residues. The V gene lost 5 bases and the J gene lost 3 bases, with 10 bases spanning the gap. The germline CDR1 and CDR2 sequences are SGHVS and FQNEAQ. The CDR3 nucleotides are TGTGCCAGCAGCCCTTGGACAGAAGAGACCCAGTACTTC. Translated: CASSPWTEETQYF.

This clonotype was counted a few times. J is TRBJ2-3 and V is TRBV20-1, with D perhaps matching TRBD1 or TRBD2 (7 bases each). Germline V gene sequence: CDR1 DFQATT, CDR2 SNEGSKA (reference sequence). The CDR3 is made up of 15 amino acids. Trimming cost V 6 bases and J 0 bases, with 16 bases left between them. The DNA of the CDR3 is TGCAGTGCCAGCGGGACAGTTCCTAGCACAGATACGCAGTATTTT. This codes for CSASGTVPSTDTQYF.

Many counts were recorded for this clonotype. A much larger clone sits a single nucleotide away, making a read error possible. This sequence joins TRBV12-3 or TRBV12-4 and TRBJ1-1; D gene ambiguous. The CDR3 sequence is 12 residues long. Trimming left V 6 bases short and J 0 bases short, with 5 bases between. The CDR3 region is CASSVMNTEAFF. The CDR3 nucleotides are TGTGCCAGCAGCGTTATGAACACTGAAGCTTTCTTT.

This clonotype showed up many times. The J gene is TRBJ1-5, the V gene TRBV12-3 or TRBV12-4; 9 bases agree with TRBD1. The CDR3 sequence is 15 residues long. Trimming cost V 5 bases and J 2 bases; bases outside gene matches: 4. The CDR3 here is CASSPQGAGNQPQHF. CDR3 bases: TGTGCCAGCAGTCCACAGGGGGCCGGCAATCAGCCCCAGCATTTT.

This clonotype was detected ten times or more. V gene TRBV12-3 or TRBV12-4 combines with J gene TRBJ2-1; TRBD2 might be the D (6 bases). CDR3 length: 15 residues. Trimming cost V 3 bases and J 5 bases, with 14 bases left between them. The CDR3 spells CASSFSGEMNNEQFF. The CDR3 DNA is TGTGCCAGCAGTTTCTCGGGAGAGATGAACAATGAGCAGTTCTTC.

The chain joins TRBV7-2 to TRBJ2-1; 14 nucleotides align to TRBD2. After removal of 3 bases from V and 12 bases from J, the junction contained 4 bases not matched to a gene. CDR3 size: 14 residues. Germline-derived CDR1 and CDR2 are SGHTA and FQGNSA. The CDR3 loop is CASSLTSGRAGQFF. CDR3 sequence (DNA): TGTGCCAGCAGCTTGACTAGCGGGAGGGCCGGGCAGTTCTTC.

The chain couples TRBV11-2 to TRBJ2-1; 7 nucleotides align to TRBD2. Germline assignment: CDR1 SGHAT and CDR2 FQNNGV. CDR3 length: 17 amino acids. The J segment lost 0 bases and the V segment lost 3 bases, leaving 8 bases of the junction unmatched. DNA of the CDR3: TGTGCCAGCAGCTTGTTGCGGGGGAGCAGCTCCTACAATGAGCAGTTCTTC. Its protein product is CASSLLRGSSSYNEQFF.

The sample holds many counts of this clonotype. The rearrangement joins TRBV12-3 or TRBV12-4 to TRBJ2-5; no reliable D call. This CDR3 is 13 amino acids long. Between the trimmed V and J ends, which lost 3 bases and 5 bases, there was a span of 10 bases. CDR3 in DNA: TGTGCCAGCAGTTTGAATAGACGGGAGACCCAGTACTTC. Translated: CASSLNRRETQYF.